This TCR beta chain came from a study of blood T cell repertoires in COVID-19. Authors' analysis steps: Scientists estimated how many nucleated cells there were by amplifying reference gene primers. Sequencing used immunoSEQ multiplex PCR; TCRdb keeps in-frame clones, though not all of them. From that table come the V and J calls and clone size; the DNA was used to work out D and trimming. This sample has some 200,000 clones; 75% to 90% occur once, and the top ten carry about a tenth. Living in under 30 US areas, the participants were between roughly 18 and 90 years of age. Researchers sorted participants into cohorts using their self-reported clinical history. The V gene lost 0 bases and the J gene lost 5 bases, with 14 bases spanning the gap. Germline V gene sequence: CDR1 SGHRS, CDR2 YFSETQ. There are 15 residues in the CDR3.

Sequencing was carried out using PBMCs or T cells enriched from blood (not recorded which). The genes are TRBV5-1 and TRBJ2-5; TRBD2 might be the D (6 bases). This clonotype was obtained from a man aged 35 to 55 who had recovered from COVID-19. The DNA for the CDR3 is TGCGCCAGCAGCTTGGAGGCAGGGAGGAGGGAGACCCAGTACTTC. As protein: CASSLEAGRRETQYF.